The sequence of this T cell receptor beta chain was determined in a study of spatial heterogeneity in lung cancer. For the study at large: Donors were approximately 70 untreated early-stage non-small cell lung cancer patients. Where they were available, follow-up PBMC samples were sequenced, at a median of roughly two years after resection.

TCRdb called the 5' RACE reads again in MiXCR, with one record for every CDR3 protein. The table lists fewer than 60,000 distinct CDR3 sequences, around 7.7% of them singletons, with roughly 37% in the top ten. V lost 6 bases, J lost 3 bases, and 3 bases stayed unmatched. CDR1 is MDHEN, CDR2 SYDVKM, per germline. This CDR3 is 15 amino acids long. This clonotype came up many times. As to time point: blood at routine non-recurrence follow-up after resection. Frozen PBMC, nontumor lung or tumor provided whole RNA, which was sequenced unsorted. The clonotype originates from a female donor with early-stage non-small cell lung cancer. The source was PBMCs, collected at follow-up. The chain combines TRBV28 with TRBJ2-1; the match to TRBD2 covers 12 bases. The CDR3 loop reads CASSKLAGGYNEQFF. DNA for the CDR3: TGTGCCAGCAGCAAACTAGCGGGGGGCTACAATGAGCAGTTCTTC. Full variable domain (missing parts from reference TRBV28 and TRBJ2-1): DVKVTQSSRYLVKRTGEKVFLECVQDMDHENMFWYRQDPGLGLRLIYFSYDVKMKEKGDIPEGYSVSREKKERFSLILESASTNQTSMYLCASSKLAGGYNEQFFGPGTRLTVL.